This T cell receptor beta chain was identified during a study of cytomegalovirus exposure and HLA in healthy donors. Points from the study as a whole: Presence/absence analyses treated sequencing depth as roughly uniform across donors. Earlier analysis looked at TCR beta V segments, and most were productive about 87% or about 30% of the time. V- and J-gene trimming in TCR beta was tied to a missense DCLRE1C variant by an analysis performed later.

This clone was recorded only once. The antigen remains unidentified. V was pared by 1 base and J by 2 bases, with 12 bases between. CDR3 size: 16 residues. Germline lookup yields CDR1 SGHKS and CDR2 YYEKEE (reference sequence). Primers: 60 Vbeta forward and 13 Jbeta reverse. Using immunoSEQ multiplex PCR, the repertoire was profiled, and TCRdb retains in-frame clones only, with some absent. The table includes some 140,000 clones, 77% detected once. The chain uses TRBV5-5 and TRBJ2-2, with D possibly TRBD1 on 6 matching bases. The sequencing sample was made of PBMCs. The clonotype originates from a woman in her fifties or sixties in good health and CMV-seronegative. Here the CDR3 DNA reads TGTGCCAGCAGCTTGAGGTCGGACAGAAACACCGGGGAGCTGTTTTTT. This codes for CASSLRSDRNTGELFF.